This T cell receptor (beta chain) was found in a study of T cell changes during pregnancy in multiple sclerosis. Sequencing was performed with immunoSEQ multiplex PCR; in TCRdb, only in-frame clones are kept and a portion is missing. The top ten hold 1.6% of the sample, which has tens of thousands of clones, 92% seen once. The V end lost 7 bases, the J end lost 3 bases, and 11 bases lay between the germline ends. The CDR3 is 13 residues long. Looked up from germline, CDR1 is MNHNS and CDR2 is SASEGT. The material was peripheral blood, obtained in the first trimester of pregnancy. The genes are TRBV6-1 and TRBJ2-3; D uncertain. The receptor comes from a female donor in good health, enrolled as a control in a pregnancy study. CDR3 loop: CASIQRGTDTQYF. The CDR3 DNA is TGTGCCAGCATCCAGCGAGGAACAGATACGCAGTATTTT.